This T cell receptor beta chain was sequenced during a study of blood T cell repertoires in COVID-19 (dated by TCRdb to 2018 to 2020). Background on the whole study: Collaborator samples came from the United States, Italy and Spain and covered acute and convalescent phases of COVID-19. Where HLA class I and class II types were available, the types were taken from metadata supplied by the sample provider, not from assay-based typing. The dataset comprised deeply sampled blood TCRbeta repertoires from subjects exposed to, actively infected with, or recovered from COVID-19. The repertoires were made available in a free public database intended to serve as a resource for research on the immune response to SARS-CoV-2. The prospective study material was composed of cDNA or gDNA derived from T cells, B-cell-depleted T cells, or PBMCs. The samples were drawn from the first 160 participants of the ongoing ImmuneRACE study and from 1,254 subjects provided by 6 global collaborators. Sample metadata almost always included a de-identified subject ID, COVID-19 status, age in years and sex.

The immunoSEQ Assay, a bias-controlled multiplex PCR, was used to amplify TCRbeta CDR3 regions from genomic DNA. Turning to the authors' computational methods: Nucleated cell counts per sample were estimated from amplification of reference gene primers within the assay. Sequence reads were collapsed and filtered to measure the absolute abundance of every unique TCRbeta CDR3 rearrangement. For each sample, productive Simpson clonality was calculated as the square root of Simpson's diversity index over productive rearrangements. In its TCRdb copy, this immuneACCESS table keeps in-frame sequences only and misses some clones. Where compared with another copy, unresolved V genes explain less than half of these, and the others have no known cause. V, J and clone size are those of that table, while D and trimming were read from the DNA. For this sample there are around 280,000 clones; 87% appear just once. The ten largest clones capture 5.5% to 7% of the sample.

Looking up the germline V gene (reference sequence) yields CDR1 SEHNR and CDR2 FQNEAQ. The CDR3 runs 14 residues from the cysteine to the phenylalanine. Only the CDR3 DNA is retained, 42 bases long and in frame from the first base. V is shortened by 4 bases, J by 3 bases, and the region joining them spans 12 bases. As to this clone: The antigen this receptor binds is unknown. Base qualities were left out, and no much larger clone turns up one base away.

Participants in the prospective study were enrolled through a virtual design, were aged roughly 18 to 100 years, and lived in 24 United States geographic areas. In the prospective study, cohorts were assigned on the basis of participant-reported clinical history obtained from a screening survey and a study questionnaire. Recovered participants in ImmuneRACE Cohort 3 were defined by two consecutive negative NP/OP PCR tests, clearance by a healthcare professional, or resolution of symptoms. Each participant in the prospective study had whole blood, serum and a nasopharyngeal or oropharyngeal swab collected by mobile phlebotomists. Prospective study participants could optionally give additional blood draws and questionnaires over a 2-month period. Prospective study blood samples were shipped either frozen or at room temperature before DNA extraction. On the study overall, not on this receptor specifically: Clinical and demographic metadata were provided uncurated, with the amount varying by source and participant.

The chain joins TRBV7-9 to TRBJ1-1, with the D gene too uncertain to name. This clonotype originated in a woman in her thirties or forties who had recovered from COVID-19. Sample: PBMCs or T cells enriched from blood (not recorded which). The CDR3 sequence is CASSSTYRDTEAFF. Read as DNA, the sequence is TGTGCCAGCAGCTCTACATACAGAGACACTGAAGCTTTCTTT.